Below are 11 T cell receptor beta chains sequenced from a single sample in a study of blood T cell repertoires in COVID-19. Assay: immunoSEQ multiplex PCR; the TCRdb copy retains only in-frame clones and omits some. The table has around 250,000 clones, approximately 85% seen once. The specimen was PBMCs or T cells enriched from blood (not recorded which). The receptors derive from a woman aged 45-65 years with acute COVID-19.

CDR3 sequence (DNA): TGTGCCAGCAGCTTGTGGCAGAATCGCGGCTACACCTTC. It codes for CASSLWQNRGYTF. The chain employs TRBV5-4 and TRBJ1-2; D gene uncertain. The V end was cut by 1 base, the J end by 8 bases, with 12 bases between. Germline CDR1 SGHNT, CDR2 YYREEE (reference sequence). CDR3 size: 13 residues.

The CDR3 protein is CASSGGQGIGTEAFF. The DNA for the CDR3 is TGCGCCAGCAGCGGGGGACAGGGGATAGGGACTGAAGCTTTCTTT. J is TRBJ1-1 and V is TRBV5-1, with 10 bases that match TRBD1. From germline, CDR1 is SGHRS and CDR2 YFSETQ. J gave up 5 bases and V 4 bases, and 8 bases lay outside the gene matches. The CDR3 is made up of 15 amino acids.

This chain uses TRBV6-1 with TRBJ2-1, with TRBD2 matching over 9 bases. V was pared by 2 bases and J by 3 bases, with 5 bases of the junction left unmatched. CDR3 length equals 16 residues. Per germline, CDR1 MNHNS and CDR2 SASEGT. The CDR3 bases are TGTGCCAGCAGTGAATCCCTAGCGGGGTTCTACAATGAGCAGTTCTTC. It specifies CASSESLAGFYNEQFF.

The genes are TRBV7-8 and TRBJ2-3; D is perhaps TRBD1 (5 bases). Trimming removed 4 bases from V and 6 bases from J, with 11 bases in between. The CDR3 loop spans 13 amino acids. The germline gives CDR1 SGHVS, CDR2 FQNEAQ. The CDR3 DNA follows: TGTGCCAGCAGCTCAAGACAGACCGATACGCAGTATTTT. This translates into CASSSRQTDTQYF.

Of note for this clone: Its ends do not fully match the called genes, so a read error is possible. The chain has TRBV6-5 and TRBJ2-7, with 10 bases lining up with TRBD2. This CDR3 comprises 11 residues. The germline V gene has CDR1 MNHEY and CDR2 SVGAGI. CDR3 in DNA: TGCGCTACTAGCGGGACGGCCGAGCAGTACTTC. Its translation: CATSGTAEQYF.

This chain uses TRBV5-1 with TRBJ2-3; tentatively, D is TRBD2 (6 bases). CDR1 SGHRS and CDR2 YFSETQ come from the germline V gene. V was clipped by 4 bases and J by 1 base, with 10 bases between them. The CDR3 is 14 amino acids. CDR3 sequence (DNA): TGCGCCAGCAGCGTCGGCGGGGGCACAGATACGCAGTATTTT. This translates into CASSVGGGTDTQYF.

This clone was seen a handful of times. The gene calls are TRBV3-1 (or the pseudogene TRBV3-2) and TRBJ1-1, with a weak D call TRBD1 (5 bases). Germline loops: CDR1 LGHDT, CDR2 YNNKEL (reference sequence). The CDR3 has 13 residues. V was clipped by 5 bases and J by 1 base, with 8 bases between them. The CDR3 loop is CASSFTGNTEAFF. CDR3 nucleotide sequence: TGTGCCAGCAGCTTTACAGGGAACACTGAAGCTTTCTTT.

The J gene is TRBJ1-1, the V gene TRBV6-5; D unresolved. The CDR3 has 13 amino acids. Trimming took 6 bases from V and 3 from J, leaving 11 bases between them. From germline, CDR1 is MNHEY and CDR2 SVGAGI. The CDR3: CASRGSRDTEAFF. The CDR3 DNA reads as TGTGCCAGCAGGGGTTCGAGGGACACTGAAGCTTTCTTT.

Written as DNA, the CDR3 is TGTGCCAGCTGGACAGGGAGGTCCAATGAGCAGTTCTTC. This sequence encodes CASWTGRSNEQFF. The rearrangement uses TRBV10-3 and TRBJ2-1; TRBD1 aligns across 8 bases. The CDR3 is 13 amino acids. J lost 6 bases, V lost 10 bases, and 8 bases had no gene match. Germline V gene data show CDR1 as ENHRY and CDR2 as SYGVKD.

As concerns this clone: This sample also contains other DNA sequences that code for the same CDR3. The genes are TRBV6-2 or TRBV6-3 and TRBJ1-5, with 7 bases fitting TRBD1. Germline CDR1 is MNHEY and CDR2 is SVGEGT. The length of the CDR3 is 15 residues. V was pared by 2 bases and J by 7 bases, with 8 bases of the junction left unmatched. Here the CDR3 DNA reads TGTGCCAGCAGTTACCCCCGACAGGGTGGACAGCCCCAGCATTTT. It translates to CASSYPRQGGQPQHF.

The rearrangement uses TRBV7-9 and TRBJ1-5; D gene ambiguous. Germline V gene sequence: CDR1 SEHNR, CDR2 FQNEAQ (reference sequence). Trimming cost V 7 bases and J 5 bases, with 12 bases left between them. This CDR3 comprises 13 residues. The CDR3 reads CASNDARDQPQHF. The CDR3 bases are TGTGCCAGCAACGACGCCCGGGATCAGCCCCAGCATTTT.